This record looks at one T cell receptor (beta chain) sequence and its context. This clone showed up just once. The clone's antigen remains unknown. It has no much larger one-base neighbor in the sample; base qualities were not kept. The record originates from a study of blood T cell repertoires in COVID-19 (dated by TCRdb to 2018 to 2020). Regarding the research as a whole: The collaborator samples originated in the United States, Italy and Spain and spanned the acute and convalescent phases of COVID-19. HLA class I and class II types, where available, came from metadata supplied by the sample provider rather than from assay-based typing. The prospective study material was composed of cDNA or gDNA derived from T cells, B-cell-depleted T cells, or PBMCs. A de-identified subject ID, COVID-19 status, age in years and sex were almost always included in the sample metadata. Subjects who had been exposed to COVID-19, were actively infected with it, or had recovered from it provided the deeply sampled blood TCRbeta repertoires that made up the dataset. The repertoires were made available in a free public database intended to serve as a resource for research on the immune response to SARS-CoV-2. Samples came from the ongoing ImmuneRACE study (first 160 participants) plus 1,254 subjects from 6 global collaborators. Study-wide findings and limitations: The amount of clinical and demographic metadata varied by source and participant and was provided uncurated.

The immunoSEQ Assay, a bias-controlled multiplex PCR, was used to amplify TCRbeta CDR3 regions from genomic DNA. The published analysis was carried out like this. Nucleated cell counts per sample were estimated from amplification of reference gene primers within the assay. To quantify the absolute abundance of each unique TCRbeta CDR3 rearrangement, sequence reads were collapsed and filtered. Productive Simpson clonality was computed per sample as the square root of Simpson's diversity index over productive rearrangements. The clones in this table, taken by TCRdb from immuneACCESS, are in-frame only. Not every clone is retained; where verified, under half of the shortfall comes from an unresolved V gene, and the cause of the rest is unknown. The V and J calls and clone size are taken from that table; D and trimming were inferred from the DNA. The sample data list 250,000 to 300,000 clones, and 86% of these were observed just once. Together, the top ten hold under 15% of the sample.

One collaborating source in Seattle enrolled patients during active infection and followed them longitudinally through the course of disease. Each collaborating institution followed its own protocols to collect whole blood in K2EDTA tubes. For TCRbeta analysis, collaborators shipped samples as frozen whole blood, isolated PBMCs, or DNA extracted from either of those sample types. The sequenced sample consisted of peripheral blood. The source of this sequence is a woman between 65 and 79 years old with COVID-19, enrolled during active disease.

In nucleotide form, the sequence is TGTGCCAGCAGTCCTAAATACCCAGGGGGAGGTACGGCAGGGGAGCTGTTTTTT. This is translated as CASSPKYPGGGTAGELFF. The V gene is TRBV27 and the J gene is TRBJ2-2; TRBD1 is a possible D gene, resting on 7 matching bases. The CDR3 sequence holds 18 residues, the cysteine and phenylalanine included. The sequence is cut down to CDR3 DNA, 54 bases in frame from base 1. At the junction V is shortened by 5 bases and J by 8 bases, with 27 bases in between. The germline V gene (reference sequence) specifies MNHEY as CDR1 and SMNVEV as CDR2.